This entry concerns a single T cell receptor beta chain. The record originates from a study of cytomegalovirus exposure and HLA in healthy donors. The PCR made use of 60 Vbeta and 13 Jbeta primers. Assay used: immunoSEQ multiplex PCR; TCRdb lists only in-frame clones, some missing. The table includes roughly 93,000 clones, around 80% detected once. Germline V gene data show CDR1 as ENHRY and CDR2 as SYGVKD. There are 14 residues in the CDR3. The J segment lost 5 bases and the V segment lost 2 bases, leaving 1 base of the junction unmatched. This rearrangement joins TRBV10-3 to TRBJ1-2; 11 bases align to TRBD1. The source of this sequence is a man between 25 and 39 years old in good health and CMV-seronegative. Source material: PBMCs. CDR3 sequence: CAISEGTGGYGYTF. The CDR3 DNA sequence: TGTGCCATCAGTGAGGGGACAGGGGGGTATGGCTACACCTTC.